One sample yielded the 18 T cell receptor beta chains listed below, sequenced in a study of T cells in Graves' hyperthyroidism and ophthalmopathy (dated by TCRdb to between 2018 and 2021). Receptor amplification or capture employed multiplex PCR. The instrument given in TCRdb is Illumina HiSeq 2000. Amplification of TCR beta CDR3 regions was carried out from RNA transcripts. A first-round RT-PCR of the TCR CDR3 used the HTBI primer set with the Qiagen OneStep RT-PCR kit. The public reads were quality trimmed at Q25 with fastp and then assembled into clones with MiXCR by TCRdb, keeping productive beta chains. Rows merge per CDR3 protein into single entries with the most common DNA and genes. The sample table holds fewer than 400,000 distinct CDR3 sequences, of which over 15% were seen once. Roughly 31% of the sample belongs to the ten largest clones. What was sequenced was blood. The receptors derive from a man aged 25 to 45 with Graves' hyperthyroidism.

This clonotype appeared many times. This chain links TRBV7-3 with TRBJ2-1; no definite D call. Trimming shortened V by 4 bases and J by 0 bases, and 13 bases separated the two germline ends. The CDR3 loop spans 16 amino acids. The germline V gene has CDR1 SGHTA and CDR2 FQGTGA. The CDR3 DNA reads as TGTGCCAGCAGCTCGAGACTGATCAGCTCCTACAATGAGCAGTTCTTC. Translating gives CASSSRLISSYNEQFF.

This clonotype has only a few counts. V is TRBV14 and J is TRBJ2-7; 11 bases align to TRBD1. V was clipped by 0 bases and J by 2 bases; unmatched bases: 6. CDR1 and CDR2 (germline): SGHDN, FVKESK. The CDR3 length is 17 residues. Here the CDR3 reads CASSQDMGTGGTYEQYF. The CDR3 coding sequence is TGTGCCAGCAGCCAAGATATGGGGACAGGGGGGACCTACGAGCAGTACTTC. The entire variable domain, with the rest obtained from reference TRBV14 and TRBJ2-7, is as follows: EAGVTQFPSHSVIEKGQTVTLRCDPISGHDNLYWYRRVMGKEIKFLLHFVKESKQDESGMPNNRFLAERTGGTYSTLKVQPAELEDSGVYFCASSQDMGTGGTYEQYFGPGTRLTVT.

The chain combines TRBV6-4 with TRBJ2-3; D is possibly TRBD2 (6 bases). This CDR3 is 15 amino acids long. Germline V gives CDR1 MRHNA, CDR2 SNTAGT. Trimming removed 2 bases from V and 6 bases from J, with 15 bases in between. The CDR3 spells CASSDGTGATDTQYF. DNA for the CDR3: TGTGCCAGCAGTGACGGGACTGGGGCCACGGATACGCAGTATTTT.

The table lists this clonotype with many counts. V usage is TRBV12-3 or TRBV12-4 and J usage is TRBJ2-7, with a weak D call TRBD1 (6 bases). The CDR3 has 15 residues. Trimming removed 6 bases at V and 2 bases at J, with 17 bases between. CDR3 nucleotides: TGTGCCAGCAGGGCCGACTGGGGACACGCCTACGAGCAGTACTTC. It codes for CASRADWGHAYEQYF.

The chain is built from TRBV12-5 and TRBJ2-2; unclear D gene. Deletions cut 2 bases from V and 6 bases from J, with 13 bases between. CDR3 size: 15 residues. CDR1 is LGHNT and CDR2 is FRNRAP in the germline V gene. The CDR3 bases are TGTGCTAGTGGTTTGCTCGACCCTGGGGCCGGGGAGCTGTTTTTT. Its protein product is CASGLLDPGAGELFF. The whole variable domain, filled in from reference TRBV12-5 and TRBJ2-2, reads DARVTQTPRHKVTEMGQEVTMRCQPILGHNTVFWYRQTMMQGLELLAYFRNRAPLDDSGMPKDRFSAEMPDATLATLKIQPSEPRDSAVYFCASGLLDPGAGELFFGEGSRLTVL.

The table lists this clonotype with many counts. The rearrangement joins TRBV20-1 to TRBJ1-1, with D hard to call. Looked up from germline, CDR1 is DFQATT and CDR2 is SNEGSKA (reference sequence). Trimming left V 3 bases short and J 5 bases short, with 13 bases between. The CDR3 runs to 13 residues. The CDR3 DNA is TGCAGTGCTAGGTCCGACCGAGGAACTGAAGCTTTCTTT. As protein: CSARSDRGTEAFF.

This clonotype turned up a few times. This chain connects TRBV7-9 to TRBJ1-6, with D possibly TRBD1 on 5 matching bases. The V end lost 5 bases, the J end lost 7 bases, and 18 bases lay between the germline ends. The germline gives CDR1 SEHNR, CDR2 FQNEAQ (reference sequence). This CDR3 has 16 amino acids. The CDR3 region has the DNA TGTGCCAGCAGCCCGCCATCCGGGACGAGAAATTCACCCCTCCACTTT. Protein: CASSPPSGTRNSPLHF.

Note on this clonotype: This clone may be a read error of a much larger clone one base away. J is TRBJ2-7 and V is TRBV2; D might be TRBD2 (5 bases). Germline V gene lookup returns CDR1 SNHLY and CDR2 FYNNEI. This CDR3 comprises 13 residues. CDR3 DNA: TGTGTCAGCGGATCCTCCACCTCAAACGAGCAGTACTTC. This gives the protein CVSGSSTSNEQYF.

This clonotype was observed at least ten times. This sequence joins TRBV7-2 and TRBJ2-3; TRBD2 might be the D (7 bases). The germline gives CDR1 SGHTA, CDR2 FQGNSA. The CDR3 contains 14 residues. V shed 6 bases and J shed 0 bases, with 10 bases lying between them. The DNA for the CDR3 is TGTGCCAGCAGACGGGGGGCTAGCACAGATACGCAGTATTTT. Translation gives CASRRGASTDTQYF.

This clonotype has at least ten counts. The CDR3 region is CASSPSSGRAHNEQFF. As DNA, the CDR3 is TGTGCCAGCAGCCCCTCTAGCGGGAGGGCACACAATGAGCAGTTCTTC. The chain carries TRBV7-3 and TRBJ2-1; 12 nucleotides align to TRBD2. J was trimmed by 5 bases and V by 5 bases; bases with no gene match: 7. This CDR3 region has 16 residues. Per the germline V gene, CDR1 is SGHTA and CDR2 is FQGTGA.

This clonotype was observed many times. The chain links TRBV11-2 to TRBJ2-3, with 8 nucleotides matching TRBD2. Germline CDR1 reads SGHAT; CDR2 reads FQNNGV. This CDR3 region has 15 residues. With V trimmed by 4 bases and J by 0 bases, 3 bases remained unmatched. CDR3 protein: CASSSGLASTDTQYF. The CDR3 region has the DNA TGTGCCAGCAGCTCCGGACTAGCTAGCACAGATACGCAGTATTTT.

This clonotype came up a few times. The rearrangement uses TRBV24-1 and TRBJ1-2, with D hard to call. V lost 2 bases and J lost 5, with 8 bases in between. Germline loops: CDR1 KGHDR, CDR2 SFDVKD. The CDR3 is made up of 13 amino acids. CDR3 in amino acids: CATSDSFSYGYTF. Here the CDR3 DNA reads TGTGCCACCAGTGATTCTTTCTCGTATGGCTACACCTTC.

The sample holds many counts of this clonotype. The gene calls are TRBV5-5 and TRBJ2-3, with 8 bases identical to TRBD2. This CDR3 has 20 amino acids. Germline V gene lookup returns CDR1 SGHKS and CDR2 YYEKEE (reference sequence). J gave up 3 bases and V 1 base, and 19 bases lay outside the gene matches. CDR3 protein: CASSLKRTSFLSPGTDTQYF. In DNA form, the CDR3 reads TGTGCCAGCAGCTTGAAGCGGACTAGCTTTCTGAGTCCGGGAACAGATACGCAGTATTTT.

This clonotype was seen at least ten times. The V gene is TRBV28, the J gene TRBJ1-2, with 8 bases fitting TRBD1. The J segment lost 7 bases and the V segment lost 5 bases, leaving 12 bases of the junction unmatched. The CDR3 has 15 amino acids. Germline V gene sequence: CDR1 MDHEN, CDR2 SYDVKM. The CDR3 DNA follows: TGTGCCAGCAGTCAACCAGGACAGGGTAAATCTGGCTACACCTTC. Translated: CASSQPGQGKSGYTF.

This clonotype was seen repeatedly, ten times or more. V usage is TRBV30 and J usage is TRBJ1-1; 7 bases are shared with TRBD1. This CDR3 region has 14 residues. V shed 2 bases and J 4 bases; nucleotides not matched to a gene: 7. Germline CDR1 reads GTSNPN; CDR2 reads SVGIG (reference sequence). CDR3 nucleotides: TGTGCCTGGAGTAGTAGGGGGCAGGGCACTGAAGCTTTCTTT. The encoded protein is CAWSSRGQGTEAFF.

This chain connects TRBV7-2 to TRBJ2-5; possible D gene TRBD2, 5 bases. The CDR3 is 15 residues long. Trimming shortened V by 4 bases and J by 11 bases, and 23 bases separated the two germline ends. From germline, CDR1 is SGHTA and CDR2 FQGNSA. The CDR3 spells CASSSFSGLAGEQYF. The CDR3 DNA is TGTGCCAGCAGCTCATTCTCTGGGCTAGCAGGAGAGCAGTACTTC. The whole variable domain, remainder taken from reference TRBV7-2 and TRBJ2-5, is GAGVSQSPSNKVTEKGKDVELRCDPISGHTALYWYRQSLGQGLEFLIYFQGNSAPDKSGLPSDRFSAERTGGSVSTLTIQRTQQEDSAVYLCASSSFSGLAGEQYFGPGTRLLVL.

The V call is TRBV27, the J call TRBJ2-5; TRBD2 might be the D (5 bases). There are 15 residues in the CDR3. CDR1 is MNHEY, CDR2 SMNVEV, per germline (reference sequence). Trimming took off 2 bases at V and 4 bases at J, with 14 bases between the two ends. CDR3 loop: CASSLRGRGGETQYF. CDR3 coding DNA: TGTGCCAGCAGTTTACGAGGTAGAGGAGGAGAGACCCAGTACTTC.

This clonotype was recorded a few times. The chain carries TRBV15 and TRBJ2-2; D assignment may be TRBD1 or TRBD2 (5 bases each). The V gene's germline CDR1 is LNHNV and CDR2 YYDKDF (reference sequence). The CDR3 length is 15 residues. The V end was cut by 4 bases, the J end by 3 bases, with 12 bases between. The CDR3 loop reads CATSITGRDTGELFF. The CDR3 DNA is TGTGCCACCAGCATCACGGGACGAGACACCGGGGAGCTGTTTTTT.